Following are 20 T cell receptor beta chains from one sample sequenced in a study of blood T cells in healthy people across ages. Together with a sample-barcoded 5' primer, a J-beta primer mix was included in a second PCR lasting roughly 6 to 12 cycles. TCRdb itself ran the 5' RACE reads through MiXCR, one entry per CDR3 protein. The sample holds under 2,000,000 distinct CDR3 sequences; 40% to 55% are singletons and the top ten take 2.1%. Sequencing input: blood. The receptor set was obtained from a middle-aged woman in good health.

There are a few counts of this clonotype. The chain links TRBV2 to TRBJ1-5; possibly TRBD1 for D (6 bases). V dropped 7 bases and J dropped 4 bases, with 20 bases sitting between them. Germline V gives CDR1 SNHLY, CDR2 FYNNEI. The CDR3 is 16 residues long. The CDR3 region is CASTLTQGYGNQPQHF. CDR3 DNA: TGTGCCAGCACACTTACACAGGGTTACGGGAATCAGCCCCAGCATTTT.

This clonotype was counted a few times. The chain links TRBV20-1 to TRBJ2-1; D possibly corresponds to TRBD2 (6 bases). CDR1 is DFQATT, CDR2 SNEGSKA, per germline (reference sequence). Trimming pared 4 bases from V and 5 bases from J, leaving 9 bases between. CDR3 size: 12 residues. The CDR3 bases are TGCAGTGCTACGACTAGGAACAATGAGCAGTTCTTC. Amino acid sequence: CSATTRNNEQFF.

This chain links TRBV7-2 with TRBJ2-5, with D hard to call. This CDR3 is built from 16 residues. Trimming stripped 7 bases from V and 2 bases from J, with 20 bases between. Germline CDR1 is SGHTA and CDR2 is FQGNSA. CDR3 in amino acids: CASTCPGQTIQETQYF. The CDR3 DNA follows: TGTGCCAGCACCTGCCCTGGGCAGACGATACAAGAGACCCAGTACTTC.

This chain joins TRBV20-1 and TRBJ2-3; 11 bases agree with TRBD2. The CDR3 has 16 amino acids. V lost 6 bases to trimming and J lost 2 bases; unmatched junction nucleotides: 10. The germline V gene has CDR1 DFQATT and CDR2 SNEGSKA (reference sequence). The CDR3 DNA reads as TGCAGTGCGGCGATAACTAGCGGGGGAATCACAGATACGCAGTATTTT. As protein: CSAAITSGGITDTQYF.

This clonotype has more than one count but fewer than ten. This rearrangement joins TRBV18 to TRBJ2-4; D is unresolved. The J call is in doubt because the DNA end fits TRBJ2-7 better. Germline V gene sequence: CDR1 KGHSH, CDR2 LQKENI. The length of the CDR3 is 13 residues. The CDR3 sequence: CASSPPLVYEQYF. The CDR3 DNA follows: TGTGCCAGCTCACCACCGTTAGTCTACGAGCAGTACTTC.

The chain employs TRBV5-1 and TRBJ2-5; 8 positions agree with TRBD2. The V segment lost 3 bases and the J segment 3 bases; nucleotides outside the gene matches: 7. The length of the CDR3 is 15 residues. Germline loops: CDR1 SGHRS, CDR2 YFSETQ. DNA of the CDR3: TGCGCCAGCAGCTCCCTCCCGGGACTAGAAGAGACCCAGTACTTC. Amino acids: CASSSLPGLEETQYF.

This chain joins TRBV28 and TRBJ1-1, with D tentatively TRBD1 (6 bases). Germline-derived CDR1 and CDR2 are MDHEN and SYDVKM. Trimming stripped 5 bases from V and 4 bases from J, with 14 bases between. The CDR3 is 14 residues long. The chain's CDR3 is CASSAGGAGTEAFF. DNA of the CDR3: TGTGCCAGCAGTGCGGGGGGCGCGGGCACTGAAGCTTTCTTT. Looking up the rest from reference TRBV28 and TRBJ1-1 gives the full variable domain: DVKVTQSSRYLVKRTGEKVFLECVQDMDHENMFWYRQDPGLGLRLIYFSYDVKMKEKGDIPEGYSVSREKKERFSLILESASTNQTSMYLCASSAGGAGTEAFFGQGTRLTVV.

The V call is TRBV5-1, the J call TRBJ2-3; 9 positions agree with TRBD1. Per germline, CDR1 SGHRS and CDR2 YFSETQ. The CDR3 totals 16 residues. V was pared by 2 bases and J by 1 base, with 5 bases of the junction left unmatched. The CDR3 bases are TGCGCCAGCAGCTTACAGGGGGCTAGGGGCACAGATACGCAGTATTTT. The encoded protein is CASSLQGARGTDTQYF.

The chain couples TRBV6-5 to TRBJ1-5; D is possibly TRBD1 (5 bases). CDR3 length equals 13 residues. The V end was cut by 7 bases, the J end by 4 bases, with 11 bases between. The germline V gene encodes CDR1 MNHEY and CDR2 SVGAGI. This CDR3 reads CASTQGMNQPQHF. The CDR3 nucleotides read TGTGCCAGCACCCAGGGCATGAATCAGCCCCAGCATTTT.

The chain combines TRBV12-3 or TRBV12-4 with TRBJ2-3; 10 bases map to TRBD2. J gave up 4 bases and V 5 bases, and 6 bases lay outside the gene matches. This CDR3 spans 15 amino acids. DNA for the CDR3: TGTGCCAGCAGTCCTAGCGGGGGAGCCCCAGATACGCAGTATTTT. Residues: CASSPSGGAPDTQYF.

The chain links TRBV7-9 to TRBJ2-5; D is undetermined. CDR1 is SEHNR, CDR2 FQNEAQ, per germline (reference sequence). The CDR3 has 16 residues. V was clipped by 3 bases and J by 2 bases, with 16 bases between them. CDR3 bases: TGTGCCAGCAGCTTCGGGCCAGCAGAGTTTCAAGAGACCCAGTACTTC. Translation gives CASSFGPAEFQETQYF.

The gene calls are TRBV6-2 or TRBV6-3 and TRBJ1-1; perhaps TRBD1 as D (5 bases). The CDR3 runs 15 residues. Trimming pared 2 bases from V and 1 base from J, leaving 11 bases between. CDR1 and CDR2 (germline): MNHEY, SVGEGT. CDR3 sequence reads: CASSYARARNTEAFF. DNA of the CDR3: TGTGCCAGCAGTTACGCCAGGGCGAGGAACACTGAAGCTTTCTTT.

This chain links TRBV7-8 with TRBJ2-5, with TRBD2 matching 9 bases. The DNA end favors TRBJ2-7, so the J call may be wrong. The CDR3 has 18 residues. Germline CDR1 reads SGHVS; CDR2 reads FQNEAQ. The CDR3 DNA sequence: TGTGCCAGCAGCTTAGTGGTTAGCGGGGGTCCCTCGCCCTACGAGCAGTACTTC. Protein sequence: CASSLVVSGGPSPYEQYF.

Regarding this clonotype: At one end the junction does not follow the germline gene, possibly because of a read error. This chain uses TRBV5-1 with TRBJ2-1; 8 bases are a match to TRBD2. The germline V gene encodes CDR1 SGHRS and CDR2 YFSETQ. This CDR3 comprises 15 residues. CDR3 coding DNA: TGCGCCAACAGCTTGGATGCGGGGGGCCTCAATGAGCAGTTCTTC. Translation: CANSLDAGGLNEQFF.

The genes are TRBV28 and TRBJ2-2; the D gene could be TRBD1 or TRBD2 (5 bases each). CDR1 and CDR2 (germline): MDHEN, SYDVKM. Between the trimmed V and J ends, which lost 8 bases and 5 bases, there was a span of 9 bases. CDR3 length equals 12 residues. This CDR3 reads CASQWGTGELFF. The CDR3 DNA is TGTGCCAGCCAGTGGGGGACCGGGGAGCTGTTTTTT.

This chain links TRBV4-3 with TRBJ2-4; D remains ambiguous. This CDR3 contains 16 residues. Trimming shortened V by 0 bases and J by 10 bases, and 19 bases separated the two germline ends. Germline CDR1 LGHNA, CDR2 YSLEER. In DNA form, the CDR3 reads TGCGCCAGCAGCCAAGATCTTAGCCGGGCCCTCGGTATTCAGTACTTC. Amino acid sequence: CASSQDLSRALGIQYF.

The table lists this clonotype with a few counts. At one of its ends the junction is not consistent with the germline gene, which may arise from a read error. The CDR3 nucleotides are TGTGCCAGCAGTTTTAGGGGGTCCTACGAGAAGTACTTC. It translates to CASSFRGSYEKYF. The rearrangement joins TRBV27 to TRBJ2-7, with D possibly being TRBD1 (6 bases). This CDR3 is built from 13 residues. Germline loops: CDR1 MNHEY, CDR2 SMNVEV (reference sequence).

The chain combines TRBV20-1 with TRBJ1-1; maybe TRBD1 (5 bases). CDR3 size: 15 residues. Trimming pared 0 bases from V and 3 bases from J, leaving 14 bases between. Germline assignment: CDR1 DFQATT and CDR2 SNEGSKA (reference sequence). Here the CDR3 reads CSARDQGLWYTEAFF. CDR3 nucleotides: TGCAGTGCTAGAGATCAGGGTTTATGGTACACTGAAGCTTTCTTT.

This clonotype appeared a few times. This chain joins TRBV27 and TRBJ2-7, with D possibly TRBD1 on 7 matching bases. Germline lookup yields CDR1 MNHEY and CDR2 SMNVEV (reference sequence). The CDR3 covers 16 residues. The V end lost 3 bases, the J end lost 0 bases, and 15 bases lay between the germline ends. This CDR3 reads CASSFSTGDSSYEQYF. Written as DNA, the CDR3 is TGTGCCAGCAGTTTTTCCACGGGGGACAGCTCCTACGAGCAGTACTTC.

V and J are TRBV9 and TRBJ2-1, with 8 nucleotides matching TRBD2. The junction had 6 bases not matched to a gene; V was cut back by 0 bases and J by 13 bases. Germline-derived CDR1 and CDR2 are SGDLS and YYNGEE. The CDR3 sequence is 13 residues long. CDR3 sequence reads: CASSVGLAGPQFF. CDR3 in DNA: TGTGCCAGCAGCGTAGGGCTAGCGGGTCCCCAGTTCTTC.